One and the same sample provided the 27 T cell receptor beta chains below, sequenced in a study of post-analysis software for immune sequencing data. Which antigens these TCRs recognize remains unknown. Prepared TCR beta cDNA libraries contained unique molecular identifiers. TCRdb independently ran MiXCR on the PCR reads; one entry per CDR3 protein. The table lists about 540,000 distinct CDR3 sequences, 30% to 40% of them singletons. Findings of the study overall: TRBV5-6, TRBV5-1 and TRBV20-1 belonged to a set of roughly five TRBV segments that were more frequent in patients than controls.

The sample was blood. These TCRs come from a girl aged 2 to 17 with multiple sclerosis.

The chain couples TRBV20-1 to TRBJ1-1; D might be TRBD1 (5 bases). The CDR3 runs 14 residues. CDR1 is DFQATT, CDR2 SNEGSKA, per germline (reference sequence). The V end was cut by 4 bases, the J end by 0 bases, with 12 bases between. CDR3 in DNA: TGCAGTGCTACGCGCGGGACGGTGAACACTGAAGCTTTCTTT. Its translation: CSATRGTVNTEAFF.

The J gene is TRBJ1-4, the V gene TRBV20-1; possible D gene TRBD1, 5 bases. The CDR3 consists of 14 residues. Germline loops: CDR1 DFQATT, CDR2 SNEGSKA (reference sequence). Trimming stripped 3 bases from V and 7 bases from J, with 15 bases between. In DNA, the CDR3 is TGCAGTGCTAGCTCCGGGGTAGGGGTTGAAAAACTGTTTTTT. It is translated as CSASSGVGVEKLFF.

This clonotype occurred a few times. This chain uses TRBV12-3 or TRBV12-4 with TRBJ2-5; the D is unclear. The CDR3 runs 13 residues. The ends were cut back, 6 bases at V and 5 bases at J, with 13 bases in the middle. CDR3 DNA: TGTGCCAGCAGCCTTGACTGGATGGAGACCCAGTACTTC. It yields the protein CASSLDWMETQYF.

This clonotype was recorded at least ten times. V gene TRBV7-8 combines with J gene TRBJ2-5; D remains unclear. Trimming cost V 1 base and J 0 bases, with 6 bases left between them. This CDR3 is built from 14 residues. Germline-derived CDR1 and CDR2 are SGHVS and FQNEAQ. DNA of the CDR3: TGTGCCAGCAGCTTAGGGCCGAACCAAGAGACCCAGTACTTC. As protein: CASSLGPNQETQYF.

In this sample, this clonotype turned up a few times. CDR3 sequence reads: CSASVQASYNEQFF. The CDR3 bases are TGCAGTGCTAGTGTACAGGCGTCCTACAATGAGCAGTTCTTC. The V call is TRBV20-1, the J call TRBJ2-1; D may be TRBD1 (5 bases). CDR3 length: 14 amino acids. V lost 3 bases and J lost 1, with 10 bases in between. CDR1 and CDR2 from the germline V gene are DFQATT and SNEGSKA (reference sequence).

This clonotype was counted only a few times. The rearrangement links TRBV9 to TRBJ1-2; D not certain. Per germline, CDR1 SGDLS and CDR2 YYNGEE. V lost 6 bases and J lost 4, with 22 bases in between. The CDR3 length is 16 residues. CDR3 in amino acids: CASTGRVGRRLYGYTF. CDR3 bases: TGTGCCAGCACCGGAAGGGTGGGCAGGCGACTCTATGGCTACACCTTC.

This clonotype was seen a handful of times. The chain is built from TRBV5-1 and TRBJ2-5, with no clear D. CDR3 length equals 13 residues. Trimming pared 4 bases from V and 5 bases from J, leaving 12 bases between. Germline V gene lookup returns CDR1 SGHRS and CDR2 YFSETQ. The CDR3 coding sequence is TGCGCCAGCAGCCCCGGAGAGGCGGAGACCCAGTACTTC. Amino acids: CASSPGEAETQYF.

This clonotype was seen more than once but under ten times. This chain links TRBV7-8 with TRBJ2-7; D remains unclear. Germline CDR1 SGHVS, CDR2 FQNEAQ. Between the trimmed V and J ends, which lost 1 base and 2 bases, there was a span of 9 bases. CDR3 size: 14 residues. DNA for the CDR3: TGTGCCAGCAGCTTAGAGGGCGGAACCTACGAGCAGTACTTC. Amino acids: CASSLEGGTYEQYF.

This clonotype was observed a few times. The CDR3 protein is CAIKRNLDGSSTDTQYF. As DNA, the CDR3 is TGTGCCATCAAAAGGAACTTGGACGGGTCTAGCACAGATACGCAGTATTTT. The chain carries TRBV10-3 and TRBJ2-3; the D is unclear. The germline CDR1 and CDR2 sequences are ENHRY and SYGVKD. Trimming cost V 7 bases and J 0 bases, with 20 bases left between them. The CDR3 runs to 17 residues.

The rearrangement joins TRBV7-9 to TRBJ2-5; D possibly corresponds to TRBD1 (5 bases). The CDR3 extends over 16 amino acids. Germline assignment: CDR1 SEHNR and CDR2 FQNEAQ (reference sequence). V lost 4 bases, J lost 5 bases, and 20 bases lay in between. The CDR3 loop reads CASSSRRQSTGETQYF. In DNA form, the CDR3 reads TGTGCCAGCAGCTCCCGAAGACAGAGCACTGGGGAGACCCAGTACTTC.

This clonotype was detected a few times. This chain joins TRBV2 and TRBJ1-6; D call uncertain. Germline CDR1 is SNHLY and CDR2 is FYNNEI. Trimming stripped 4 bases from V and 4 bases from J, with 11 bases between. The CDR3 runs to 15 residues. CDR3: CASSGREGYNSPLHF. In nucleotides, the CDR3 is TGTGCCAGCAGTGGTCGGGAAGGATATAATTCACCCCTCCACTTT.

This clonotype came up a few times. The V and J genes are TRBV28 and TRBJ1-4; 7 bases fit TRBD1. CDR1 is MDHEN and CDR2 is SYDVKM in the germline V gene. The CDR3 length is 15 residues. With 5 bases clipped from V and 4 bases from J, the junction kept 7 bases outside the gene matches. CDR3 in DNA: TGTGCCAGCAGTCTACGACAGGGCTTTAATGAAAAACTGTTTTTT. Its translation is CASSLRQGFNEKLFF. Full variable domain (missing parts from reference TRBV28 and TRBJ1-4): DVKVTQSSRYLVKRTGEKVFLECVQDMDHENMFWYRQDPGLGLRLIYFSYDVKMKEKGDIPEGYSVSREKKERFSLILESASTNQTSMYLCASSLRQGFNEKLFFGSGTQLSVL.

The J gene is TRBJ2-4, the V gene TRBV29-1, with D unresolved. The J call may be mistaken, given a closer DNA end match to TRBJ2-7. The CDR3 consists of 12 residues. Per germline, CDR1 SQVTM and CDR2 ANQGSEA. The CDR3 nucleotides read TGCAGCGTTTCCCCCAGTTCCTACGAGCAGTACTTC. Its translation: CSVSPSSYEQYF.

The chain uses TRBV20-1 and TRBJ2-1; D may correspond to TRBD1 or TRBD2 (5 bases each). Deletions cut 5 bases from V and 8 bases from J, with 19 bases between. Germline-derived CDR1 and CDR2 are DFQATT and SNEGSKA (reference sequence). The CDR3 length is 14 residues. CDR3 nucleotide sequence: TGCAGTGCTTACATCGTCGGGACCCCACATGAGCAGTTCTTC. Translating it yields CSAYIVGTPHEQFF.

The chain uses TRBV12-3 or TRBV12-4 and TRBJ1-2, with 9 bases that match TRBD1. Trimming took 6 bases from V and 6 from J; bases not matched to a gene: 20. The CDR3 is made up of 18 amino acids. The CDR3 coding sequence is TGTGCCAGCAGACCCCCCCGAGGGCCGGACAGGGGCCGGGATGGCTACACCTTC. It yields the protein CASRPPRGPDRGRDGYTF.

The rearrangement joins TRBV7-8 to TRBJ2-1, with D perhaps TRBD2 (6 bases). Germline V lookup: CDR1 SGHVS, CDR2 FQNEAQ. This CDR3 has 16 amino acids. Trimming cost V 1 base and J 1 base, with 11 bases left between them. The CDR3 DNA reads TGTGCCAGCAGCTTAGACCGCGGGGAGTCCTACAATGAGCAGTTCTTC. Amino acid sequence: CASSLDRGESYNEQFF.

This clonotype was seen more than once but under ten times. The chain joins TRBV6-6 to TRBJ2-7; tentatively, D is TRBD1 (5 bases). Trimming cost V 7 bases and J 5 bases, with 12 bases left between them. This CDR3 region has 12 residues. Germline V lookup: CDR1 MNHNY, CDR2 SVGAGI (reference sequence). DNA of the CDR3: TGTGCCAGCACCACGCAGGGCCACGAGCAGTACTTC. It encodes CASTTQGHEQYF.

The rearrangement uses TRBV6-2 or TRBV6-3 and TRBJ2-3; D is ambiguous. This CDR3 is built from 15 residues. Germline V lookup: CDR1 MNHEY, CDR2 SVGEGT. Between the trimmed V and J ends, which lost 0 bases and 2 bases, there was a span of 9 bases. The DNA of the CDR3 is TGTGCCAGCAGTTACTCCGCGGCTCTCACAGATACGCAGTATTTT. Residues: CASSYSAALTDTQYF.

V is TRBV27 and J is TRBJ2-7; D is tentatively TRBD1 or TRBD2 (5 bases each). The CDR3 spans 18 residues. V dropped 0 bases and J dropped 0 bases, with 18 bases sitting between them. Germline loops: CDR1 MNHEY, CDR2 SMNVEV (reference sequence). This chain's CDR3 is CASSLSGDGAASSYEQYF. The CDR3 nucleotides read TGTGCCAGCAGTTTATCGGGGGACGGGGCAGCGAGCTCCTACGAGCAGTACTTC.

The CDR3 sequence: CASSPSTGTSYEQYF. CDR3 sequence (DNA): TGTGCCAGCTCACCATCGACAGGGACCTCCTACGAGCAGTACTTC. The chain joins TRBV18 to TRBJ2-7; 7 bases match TRBD1. The ends lost 2 bases at V and 0 bases at J; junction bases unmatched: 4. This CDR3 has 15 amino acids. Germline V gene sequence: CDR1 KGHSH, CDR2 LQKENI.

This chain uses TRBV6-6 with TRBJ1-4; a possible D gene is TRBD1 (5 bases). Looked up from germline, CDR1 is MNHNY and CDR2 is SVGAGI (reference sequence). The CDR3 contains 13 residues. V lost 5 bases and J 8 bases, leaving 12 bases between the germline ends. CDR3 coding DNA: TGTGCCAGCAGTCTGCAGGGTCAAGAAAAACTGTTTTTT. Amino acids: CASSLQGQEKLFF.

The V call is TRBV20-1, the J call TRBJ2-7; 7 bases match TRBD1. V dropped 6 bases and J dropped 6; count of bases not matched to a gene: 14. The CDR3 is 14 amino acids. Germline V gene sequence: CDR1 DFQATT, CDR2 SNEGSKA (reference sequence). The CDR3 loop reads CSAKFAGTAFEQYF. In DNA, the CDR3 is TGCAGTGCCAAGTTTGCCGGGACAGCCTTCGAGCAGTACTTC.

This clonotype was observed a few times. The chain employs TRBV7-3 and TRBJ2-3; 7 bases align to TRBD2. CDR1 and CDR2 from the germline V gene are SGHTA and FQGTGA. The CDR3 has 14 residues. Trimming cost V 5 bases and J 9 bases; bases outside gene matches: 11. The CDR3 loop is CASSPLRTSETQYF. For the CDR3, the DNA is TGTGCCAGCAGCCCTCTAAGGACTAGTGAAACGCAGTATTTT.

This clonotype was detected a few times. The chain is built from TRBV20-1 and TRBJ1-1; unclear D gene. From germline, CDR1 is DFQATT and CDR2 SNEGSKA (reference sequence). The CDR3 covers 16 residues. The V and J ends lost 3 bases and 6 bases respectively, with 23 bases between them. CDR3 sequence (DNA): TGCAGTGCTAGCGGACTGCTTCTTGTCACGGACCCTGAAGCTTTCTTT. Protein product: CSASGLLLVTDPEAFF.

The chain recombines TRBV29-1 with TRBJ2-1; D is possibly TRBD1 or TRBD2 (5 bases each). The CDR3 consists of 14 residues. From germline, CDR1 is SQVTM and CDR2 ANQGSEA. V lost 5 bases and J 0 bases, leaving 11 bases between the germline ends. This CDR3 is CSVWGSSSYNEQFF. In DNA, the CDR3 is TGCAGCGTTTGGGGGAGCAGCTCCTACAATGAGCAGTTCTTC.

This clonotype was seen a handful of times. The chain recombines TRBV6-1 with TRBJ1-1, with D possibly matching TRBD1 (5 bases). The CDR3 extends over 13 amino acids. Looked up from germline, CDR1 is MNHNS and CDR2 is SASEGT. Trimming took off 6 bases at V and 2 bases at J, with 10 bases between the two ends. The CDR3 loop reads CASRETVNTEAFF. CDR3 DNA: TGTGCCAGCAGGGAGACAGTAAACACTGAAGCTTTCTTT.

V and J are TRBV7-8 and TRBJ2-1; D gene ambiguous. Germline-derived CDR1 and CDR2 are SGHVS and FQNEAQ. The V gene lost 5 bases and the J gene lost 10 bases, with 15 bases spanning the gap. The CDR3 loop spans 13 amino acids. In nucleotides, the CDR3 is TGTGCCAGCAGCATAGACCCTGGAAGAGAGCAGTTCTTC. This sequence encodes CASSIDPGREQFF.